The sequence of this T cell receptor beta chain was determined in a study of blood T cell repertoires in COVID-19 (dated by TCRdb to 2020 to 2021). Regarding the study in general: Samples covering the acute and convalescent phases of COVID-19 were provided by collaborators in the United States, Italy and Spain. Where HLA class I and class II types were available, the types were taken from metadata supplied by the sample provider, not from assay-based typing. Samples came from the ongoing ImmuneRACE study (first 160 participants) plus 1,254 subjects from 6 global collaborators. The prospective study material was composed of cDNA or gDNA derived from T cells, B-cell-depleted T cells, or PBMCs. Subjects who had been exposed to COVID-19, were actively infected with it, or had recovered from it provided the deeply sampled blood TCRbeta repertoires that made up the dataset. The repertoires were released in a freely available public database meant as a resource for research on the immune response to SARS-CoV-2. A de-identified subject ID, COVID-19 status, age in years and sex were almost always included in the sample metadata. The research as a whole found: Clinical and demographic metadata were provided uncurated, with the amount varying by source and participant.

The collaborating institutions used their own protocols to collect whole blood in K2EDTA tubes. For TCRbeta analysis, collaborators shipped samples in one of three forms: frozen whole blood, isolated PBMCs, or DNA extracted from either of those sample types. In regard to this clone: The clone's antigen remains unknown. No base quality information exists; no much larger clone differs at one position.

TCRbeta CDR3 regions were amplified from genomic DNA using the immunoSEQ Assay, a bias-controlled multiplex PCR. The paper's processing steps were these. The number of nucleated cells in each sample was estimated from the amplification of reference gene primers within the assay. To quantify the absolute abundance of each unique TCRbeta CDR3 rearrangement, sequence reads were collapsed and filtered. Productive Simpson clonality was computed per sample as the square root of Simpson's diversity index over productive rearrangements. As stored in TCRdb, this immuneACCESS dataset retains in-frame rearrangements with V and J assigned. A fraction of the clones does not appear; measured against another copy, unresolved V genes explain less than half of the discrepancy, and the remainder lacks a known reason. That table furnishes V, J and clone size, whereas the DNA furnished D and trimming. A total of about 160,000 clones appear in this sample, 75% to 90% of them only once. The ten largest make up roughly 9% of the sample.

The CDR3 runs 13 amino acids, cysteine and phenylalanine included. Only CDR3 DNA is held: 39 bases, read in frame from base 1. The germline V gene (reference sequence) gives CDR1 as MNHEY and CDR2 as SMNVEV. Germline trimming: 6 bases from V, 14 bases from J; junction bases outside gene matches: 10. This sequence originates from a woman aged 80 or older with active or convalescent COVID-19. Material: peripheral blood. Recombination joined TRBV27 with TRBJ1-6; 7 of the junction bases match TRBD1. The sequenced DNA is TGTGCCAGCAGCAGGGGGGAACGTACCACCCTCCACTTT. This codes for CASSRGERTTLHF.